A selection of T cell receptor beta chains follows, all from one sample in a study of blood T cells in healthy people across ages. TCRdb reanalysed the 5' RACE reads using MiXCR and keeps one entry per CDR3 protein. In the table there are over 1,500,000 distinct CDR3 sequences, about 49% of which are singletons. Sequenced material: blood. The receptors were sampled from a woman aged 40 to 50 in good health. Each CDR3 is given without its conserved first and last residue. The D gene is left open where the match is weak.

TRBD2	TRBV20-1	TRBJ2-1	SARGGGSGVSNEQF
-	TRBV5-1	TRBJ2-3	ASSPTTRSDTQY
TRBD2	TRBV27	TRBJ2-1	ASSKLGTSGGGSYNEQF
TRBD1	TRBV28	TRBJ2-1	ASADRYNEQF
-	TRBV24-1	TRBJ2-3	ATSDGSTRFGGPDTQY
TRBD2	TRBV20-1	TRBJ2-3	SAHRTSGGGTTSTDTQY
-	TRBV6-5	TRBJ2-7	ASSYGSSSNPYEQY
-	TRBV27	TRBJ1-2	ASSQDTDSIYGYT
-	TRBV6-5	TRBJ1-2	ASVDLFGGYT
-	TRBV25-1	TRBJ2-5	ASSDFLVGERY
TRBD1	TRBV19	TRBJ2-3	ASRRGTGLLTDTQY
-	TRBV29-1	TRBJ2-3	SVMPWEADTQY
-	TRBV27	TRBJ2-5	ASSLGRRVGETQY
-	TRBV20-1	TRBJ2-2	SASEETGELF
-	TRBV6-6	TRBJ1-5	ASTGVTSNQPQH
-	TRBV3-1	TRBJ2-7	ASSQIGPYEQY
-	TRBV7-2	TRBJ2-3	ASSLSLTTDTQY
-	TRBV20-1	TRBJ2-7	SARVNRVEQY
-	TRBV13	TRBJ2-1	ASSSAAGSSYNEQF
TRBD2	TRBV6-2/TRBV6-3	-	ASSYPLAGAYEQY
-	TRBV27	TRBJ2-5	ASSARFAETQY
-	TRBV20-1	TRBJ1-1	SANTVVFTEAF
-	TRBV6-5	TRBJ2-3	ASSILSPGADTQY
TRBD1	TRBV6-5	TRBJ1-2	ASSEPGQAYGYT
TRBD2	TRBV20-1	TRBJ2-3	SAISGGVVRDTQY
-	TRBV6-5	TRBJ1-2	ASRPGENYGYT
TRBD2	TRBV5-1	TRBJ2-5	ASSLALGTSSWNERY
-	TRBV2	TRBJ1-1	ASSTRPEGNTEAF
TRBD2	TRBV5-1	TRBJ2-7	ASSLGPLAGDSYEQY
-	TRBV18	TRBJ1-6	ASSPRQDRNSPLH
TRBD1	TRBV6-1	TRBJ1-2	ASSEKGTDYGYT
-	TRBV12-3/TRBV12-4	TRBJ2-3	ASSLYPTSGATDTQY
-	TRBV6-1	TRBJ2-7	ASSELWGAPDEQY
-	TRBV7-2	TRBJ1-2	ASRLTAKENANNYGYT
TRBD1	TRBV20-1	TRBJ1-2	SAREGTVGYT
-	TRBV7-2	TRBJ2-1	ASSLGSWQSKEQF
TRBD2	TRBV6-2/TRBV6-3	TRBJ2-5	ASSYSRVVSGGQETQY
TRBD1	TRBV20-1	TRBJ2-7	SASGGGTGDEQY
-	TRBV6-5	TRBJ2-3	ASSYQSRGSTDTQY
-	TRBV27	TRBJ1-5	ASSDTHGGNQPQH
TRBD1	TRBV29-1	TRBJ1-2	SAVGQDNYGYT
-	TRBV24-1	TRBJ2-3	ATSDYGRRDTDTQY
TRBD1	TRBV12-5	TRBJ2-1	ASGIGTGDEQF
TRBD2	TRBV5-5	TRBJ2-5	ASSMVAGENQETQY
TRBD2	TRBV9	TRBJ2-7	ASSVDNGPGGEQY
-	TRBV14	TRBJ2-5	ASSQYTGIQETQY
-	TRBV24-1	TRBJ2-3	ATSDAGADTQY
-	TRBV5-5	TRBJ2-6	ASSATRERSGANVLT
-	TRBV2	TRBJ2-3	ASSYIGYTDTQY
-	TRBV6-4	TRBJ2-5	ASSKGYGETQY
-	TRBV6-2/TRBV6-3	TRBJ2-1	ASSYTAREQF
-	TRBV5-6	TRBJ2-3	ASSLGTPDTQN
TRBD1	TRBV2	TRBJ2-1	AGRQGAFYNEQF